This note documents a single TCR beta chain sequence. Germline and junction disagree at one end, which may indicate a read error. The data were obtained in a study of blood T cell repertoires in COVID-19. The germline V gene encodes CDR1 MNHEY and CDR2 SMNVEV (reference sequence). This CDR3 has 12 amino acids. Generated by immunoSEQ multiplex PCR, the TCRdb table keeps only in-frame clones and is missing some. The table shows just under 30,000 clones, with roughly nine tenths occurring only once. The clonotype comes from an elderly man with acute or convalescent COVID-19. J is TRBJ1-6 and V is TRBV27, with a tentative D call TRBD1 (6 bases). Material for sequencing was peripheral blood. In DNA, the CDR3 is TGTGCCAGCAGTTCGACACAGGGACGGGTTGACTTT. This translates into CASSSTQGRVDF.